This passage covers 14 T cell receptor beta chains from one sample sequenced in a study of T cells after yellow fever vaccination. TCRdb reprocessed the 5' RACE reads via MiXCR and lists one record per CDR3 protein. The repertoire holds about 310,000 distinct CDR3 sequences, with around 3.9% as singletons. Specimen: PBMCs, collected on the day of the yellow fever booster vaccination. These receptors came from a man younger than 30 who received the YFV17D yellow fever vaccine.

This clonotype has a handful of counts. The chain uses TRBV4-3 and TRBJ1-6, with D possibly being TRBD1 (6 bases). This CDR3 has 16 amino acids. V was clipped by 1 base and J by 3 bases, with 10 bases between them. Germline values: CDR1 LGHNA, CDR2 YSLEER. The CDR3 coding sequence is TGCGCCAGCAGCCAAGTTCGGACAGTCTATAATTCACCCCTCCACTTT. Encoded protein: CASSQVRTVYNSPLHF.

This clonotype was detected only a few times. The genes are TRBV7-3 and TRBJ2-1, with 9 bases lining up with TRBD2. The CDR3 has 16 amino acids. From germline, CDR1 is SGHTA and CDR2 FQGTGA. J gave up 6 bases and V 1 base, and 7 bases lay outside the gene matches. The chain's CDR3 is CASSLIGLAGFNEQFF. The CDR3 region has the DNA TGTGCCAGCAGCTTAATAGGGCTAGCGGGGTTCAATGAGCAGTTCTTC.

This clonotype was found many times. The chain combines TRBV18 with TRBJ2-4; D is possibly TRBD2 (6 bases). The CDR3 loop spans 12 amino acids. The V end was cut by 3 bases, the J end by 8 bases, with 8 bases between. CDR1 and CDR2 from the germline V gene are KGHSH and LQKENI. CDR3 DNA: TGTGCCAGCTCACCCGGGACTGACATTCAGTACTTC. Translated: CASSPGTDIQYF.

The CDR3, as DNA: TGCGCCAGCAGCCAAGAGCCTAGCGTATACAATGAGCAGTTCTTC. As protein: CASSQEPSVYNEQFF. The V gene is TRBV4-3, the J gene TRBJ2-1; a possible D gene is TRBD2 (6 bases). Trimming removed 0 bases at V and 4 bases at J, with 10 bases between. Germline CDR1 and CDR2: LGHNA and YSLEER. The CDR3 has 15 amino acids.

This clonotype was detected many times. This sequence joins TRBV10-3 and TRBJ1-5, with D perhaps TRBD1 (6 bases). Germline-derived CDR1 and CDR2 are ENHRY and SYGVKD. The V end lost 10 bases, the J end lost 5 bases, and 21 bases lay between the germline ends. The CDR3 is 15 amino acids. CDR3 protein: CATRPLQGGDQPQHF. The CDR3, as DNA: TGTGCCACCAGACCGTTACAGGGAGGGGATCAGCCCCAGCATTTT.

This sequence joins TRBV6-5 and TRBJ1-2, with 8 bases aligning to TRBD1. The ends lost 7 bases at V and 6 bases at J; junction bases unmatched: 7. CDR1 and CDR2 (germline): MNHEY, SVGAGI. This CDR3 is built from 13 residues. The CDR3 coding sequence is TGTGCCAGCAAGAAACAGGGGGGCAATGGCTACACCTTC. It is translated as CASKKQGGNGYTF.

At least ten counts were recorded for this clonotype. The chain is built from TRBV7-7 and TRBJ1-4; D unresolved. CDR3 length: 15 amino acids. Trimming removed 1 base from V and 4 bases from J, with 10 bases in between. Germline V gene lookup returns CDR1 SSHAT and CDR2 FNYEAQ (reference sequence). In DNA, the CDR3 is TGTGCCAGCAGCTTAGGCGTGACCGTTAATGAAAAACTGTTTTTT. Protein product: CASSLGVTVNEKLFF.

The J gene is TRBJ2-2, the V gene TRBV5-1, with D perhaps matching TRBD1 (6 bases). This CDR3 comprises 17 residues. The V and J ends lost 0 bases and 6 bases respectively, with 18 bases between them. Germline lookup yields CDR1 SGHRS and CDR2 YFSETQ. The CDR3 protein is CASSLASGAEYAGELFF. CDR3 DNA: TGCGCCAGCAGCTTGGCCTCAGGGGCGGAATACGCCGGGGAGCTGTTTTTT.

This clonotype was seen many times. The V call is TRBV18, the J call TRBJ1-2, with unresolved D. V lost 3 bases to trimming and J lost 4 bases, with 18 bases between them. Per the germline V gene, CDR1 is KGHSH and CDR2 is LQKENI. The CDR3 consists of 16 residues. CDR3 coding DNA: TGTGCCAGCTCACCGGATCCTAACTACTTTCGCTATGGCTACACCTTC. Its protein is CASSPDPNYFRYGYTF. The variable domain in full, completed from reference TRBV18 and TRBJ1-2, reads NAGVMQNPRHLVRRRGQEARLRCSPMKGHSHVYWYRQLPEEGLKFMVYLQKENIIDESGMPKERFSAEFPKEGPSILRIQQVVRGDSAAYFCASSPDPNYFRYGYTFGSGTRLTVV.

This clonotype has a count of ten or more. CDR3 sequence: CASSYDSGRQPQHF. CDR3 in DNA: TGTGCCAGCAGTTACGATTCGGGGCGACAGCCCCAGCATTTT. The rearrangement joins TRBV6-2 or TRBV6-3 to TRBJ1-5; possible D gene TRBD1, 5 bases. Germline CDR1 and CDR2: MNHEY and SVGEGT. V gave up 2 bases and J gave up 7 bases, with 12 bases separating them. The CDR3 covers 14 residues.

This clonotype was seen many times. The gene calls are TRBV7-2 and TRBJ2-4; the D is unclear. Germline loops: CDR1 SGHTA, CDR2 FQGNSA. The CDR3 sequence is 14 residues long. V was shortened by 4 bases and J by 0 bases, with 7 bases between the two germline ends. CDR3 sequence: CASSSRVAKNIQYF. As DNA, the CDR3 is TGTGCCAGCAGCTCACGTGTAGCCAAAAACATTCAGTACTTC.

This clonotype was recorded a few times. V is TRBV18 and J is TRBJ2-5; D is possibly TRBD2 (6 bases). Germline V gives CDR1 KGHSH, CDR2 LQKENI. The germline V and J ends were trimmed by 0 bases and 7 bases, with 12 bases remaining between them. CDR3 length: 14 residues. DNA for the CDR3: TGTGCCAGCTCACCACCAGGAGGGGAAACGACCCAGTACTTC. This sequence encodes CASSPPGGETTQYF.

This clonotype occurred many times. CDR3 amino acids: CSVARGGNSGNTIYF. The CDR3 coding sequence is TGCAGCGTTGCCCGGGGGGGAAATTCTGGAAACACCATATATTTT. The chain is built from TRBV29-1 and TRBJ1-3, with TRBD1 as a possible D gene (5 bases). V dropped 4 bases and J dropped 1 base, with 14 bases sitting between them. Germline V gene data show CDR1 as SQVTM and CDR2 as ANQGSEA. The CDR3 loop spans 15 amino acids. Drawing the rest from reference TRBV29-1 and TRBJ1-3, the complete variable domain is SAVISQKPSRDICQRGTSLTIQCQVDSQVTMMFWYRQQPGQSLTLIATANQGSEATYESGFVIDKFPISRPNLTFSTLTVSNMSPEDSSIYLCSVARGGNSGNTIYFGEGSWLTVV.

This clonotype showed up many times. This rearrangement joins TRBV4-1 to TRBJ2-5; D is unclear. The CDR3 has 15 amino acids. Germline V gives CDR1 MGHRA, CDR2 YSYEKL. Trimming took off 0 bases at V and 5 bases at J, with 13 bases between the two ends. The DNA for the CDR3 is TGCGCCAGCAGCCAAGATCTGAGGTCGTGGGAGACCCAGTACTTC. Its protein is CASSQDLRSWETQYF.